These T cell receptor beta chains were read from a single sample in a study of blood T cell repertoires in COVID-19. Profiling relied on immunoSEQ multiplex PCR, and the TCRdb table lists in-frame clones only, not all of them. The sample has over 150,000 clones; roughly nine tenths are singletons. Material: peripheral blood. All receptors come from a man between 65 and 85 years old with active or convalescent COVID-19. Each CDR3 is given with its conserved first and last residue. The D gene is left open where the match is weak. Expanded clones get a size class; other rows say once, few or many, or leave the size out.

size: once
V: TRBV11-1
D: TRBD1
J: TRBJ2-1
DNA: TGTGCCAGCAGACCGACAGGGGGCCGGAATGAGCAGTTCTTC
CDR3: CASRPTGGRNEQFF

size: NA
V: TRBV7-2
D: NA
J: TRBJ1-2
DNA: TGTGCCAGCAGCCCAGAGGCGGGGAGAAGGAGTGGCTACACCTTC
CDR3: CASSPEAGRRSGYTF

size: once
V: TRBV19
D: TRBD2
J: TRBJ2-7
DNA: TGTGCCAGTCGAGCTAGCGGACGCTACGAGCAGTACTTC
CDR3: CASRASGRYEQYF

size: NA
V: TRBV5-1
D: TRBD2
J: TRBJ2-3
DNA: TGCGCCAGCAGCCACGGGACTAGCGAAATATCGGATACGCAGTATTTT
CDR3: CASSHGTSEISDTQYF

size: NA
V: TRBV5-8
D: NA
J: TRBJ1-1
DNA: TGTGCCAGCAGCTTGAATTTTGGGGCCATGAACACTGAAGCTTTCTTT
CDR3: CASSLNFGAMNTEAFF

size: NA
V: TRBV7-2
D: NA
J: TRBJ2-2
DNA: TGTGCCAGCAGCTTAGTTGGAACAAGAGGCACCGGGGAGCTGTTTTTT
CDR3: CASSLVGTRGTGELFF

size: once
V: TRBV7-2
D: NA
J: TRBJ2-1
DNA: TGTGCCAGCAGCCGCTCTCCTACCAACAATGAGCAGTTCTTC
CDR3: CASSRSPTNNEQFF

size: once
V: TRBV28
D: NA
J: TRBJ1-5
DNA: TGTGCCAGCAGTCCGCGGGGGCCAGCCGGGGGCAATCAGCCCCAGCATTTT
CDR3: CASSPRGPAGGNQPQHF

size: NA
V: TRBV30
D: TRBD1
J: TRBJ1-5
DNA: TGTGCCTGGAGCCTGGGACAGATGAATCAGCCCCAGCATTTT
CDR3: CAWSLGQMNQPQHF

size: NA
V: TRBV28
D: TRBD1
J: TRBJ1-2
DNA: TGTGCCAGCAGTTTGGTGGGGACAGTAGTCTATGGCTACACCTTC
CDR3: CASSLVGTVVYGYTF

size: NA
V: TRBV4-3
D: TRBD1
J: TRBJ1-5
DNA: TGCGCCAGCAGCCAAGATCTCGACAGGGGGTTAAATCAGCCCCAGCATTTT
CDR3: CASSQDLDRGLNQPQHF

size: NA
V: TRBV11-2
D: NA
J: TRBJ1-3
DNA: TGTGCCAGCCACTCACGGGGAAACACCATATATTTT
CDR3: CASHSRGNTIYF

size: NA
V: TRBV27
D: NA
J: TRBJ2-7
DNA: TGTGCCAGCAGCCCGAGGCAGCGTCAGTACGAGCAGTACTTC
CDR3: CASSPRQRQYEQYF

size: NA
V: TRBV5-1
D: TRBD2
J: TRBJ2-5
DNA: TGCGCCAGCAGACTAGCGGGTGAGGAGACCCAGTACTTC
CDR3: CASRLAGEETQYF

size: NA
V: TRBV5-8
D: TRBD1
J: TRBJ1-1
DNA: TGTGCCAGCGGCAGACCGACAGGGAGCACATTGAACACTGAAGCTTTCTTT
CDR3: CASGRPTGSTLNTEAFF

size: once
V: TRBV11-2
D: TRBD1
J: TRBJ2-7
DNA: TGTGCCAGCAGCCTCACCGGGACAGGCGTGGGCGAGCAGTACTTC
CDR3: CASSLTGTGVGEQYF

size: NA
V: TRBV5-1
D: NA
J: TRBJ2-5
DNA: TGCGCCAGCAGCTTGGCAGGGGCTCCCCAGGAGACCCAGTACTTC
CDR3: CASSLAGAPQETQYF

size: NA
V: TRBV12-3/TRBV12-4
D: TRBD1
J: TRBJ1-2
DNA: TGTGCCAGCAGTACAGGGGCTGGGGGTGGCTACACCTTC
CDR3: CASSTGAGGGYTF

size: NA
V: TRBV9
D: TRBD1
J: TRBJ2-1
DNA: TGTGCCAGCAGCGGCACCGGGACAGGGGGCTTCAATCAATACAATGAGCAGTTCTTC
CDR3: CASSGTGTGGFNQYNEQFF

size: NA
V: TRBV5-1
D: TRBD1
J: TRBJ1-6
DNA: TGCGCCAGCAGCCCCGTGCAGGGGGAATCACCCCTCCACTTT
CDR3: CASSPVQGESPLHF

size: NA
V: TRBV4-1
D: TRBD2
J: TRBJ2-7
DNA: TGCGCCAGCAGCCCCGGACTAGCGGGAGGTAACGAGCAGTACTTC
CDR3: CASSPGLAGGNEQYF

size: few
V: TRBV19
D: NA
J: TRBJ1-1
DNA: TGTGCCAGTCTTGACAGGTTGGTCACTGAAGCTTTCTTT
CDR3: CASLDRLVTEAFF

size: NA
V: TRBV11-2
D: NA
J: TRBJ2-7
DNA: TGTGCCAGCAGCTTACCTTGGAGAAACTACGAGCAGTACTTC
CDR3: CASSLPWRNYEQYF

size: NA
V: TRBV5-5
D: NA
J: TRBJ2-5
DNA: TGTGCCAGCAGCTTAACTGGTACCCAAGAGACCCAGTACTTC
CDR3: CASSLTGTQETQYF

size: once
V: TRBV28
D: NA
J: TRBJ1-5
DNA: TGTGCCACCCGACAGCAGTATCAGCCCCAGCATTTT
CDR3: CATRQQYQPQHF

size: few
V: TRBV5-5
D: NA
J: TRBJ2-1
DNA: TGTGCCAGCAGCTTAGGGACTGTCAATGAGCAGTTCTTC
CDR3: CASSLGTVNEQFF

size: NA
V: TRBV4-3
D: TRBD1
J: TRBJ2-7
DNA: TGCGCCAGCAGCCATAACAGGGGAGACTACGAGCAGTACTTC
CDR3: CASSHNRGDYEQYF

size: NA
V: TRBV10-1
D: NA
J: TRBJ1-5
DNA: TGCGCCAGCAGTGAAGTGCTTAGCGGGCCAGGGCAGCCCCAGCATTTT
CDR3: CASSEVLSGPGQPQHF

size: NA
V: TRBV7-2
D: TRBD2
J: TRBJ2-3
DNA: TGTGCCAGCAGCCCCACTGAGGGAGGGGGCACAGATACGCAGTATTTT
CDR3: CASSPTEGGGTDTQYF

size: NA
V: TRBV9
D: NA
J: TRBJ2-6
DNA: TGTGCCAGCAGCGTAGTAGGCGGCTCCTCTGGGGCCAACGTCCTGACTTTC
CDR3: CASSVVGGSSGANVLTF

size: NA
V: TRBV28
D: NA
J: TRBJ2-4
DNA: TGTGCCAGCAGTGCTCCAACAAAAAACATTCAGTACTTC
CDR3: CASSAPTKNIQYF

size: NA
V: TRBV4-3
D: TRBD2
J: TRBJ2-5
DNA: TGCGCCAGCAGCCAAGTACTAGCGGGGCTCAAAGAGACCCAGTACTTC
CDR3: CASSQVLAGLKETQYF

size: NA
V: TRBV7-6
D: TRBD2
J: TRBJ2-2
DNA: TGTGCCAGCAGCCAAGGGACTACCAACACCGGGGAGCTGTTTTTT
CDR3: CASSQGTTNTGELFF

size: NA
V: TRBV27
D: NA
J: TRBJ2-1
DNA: TGTGCCAGCAGCGCTAGCTCCTACAATGAGCAGTTCTTC
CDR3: CASSASSYNEQFF

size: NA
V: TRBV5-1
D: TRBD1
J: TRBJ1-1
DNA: TGCGCCAGCAGCATAAGGGGACAGGGGGCAGGCGAAGCTTTCTTT
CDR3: CASSIRGQGAGEAFF

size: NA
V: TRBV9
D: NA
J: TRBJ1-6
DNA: TGTGCCAGCAGCGTAGAAAGACAGCCAAATTCACCCCTCCACTTT
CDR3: CASSVERQPNSPLHF

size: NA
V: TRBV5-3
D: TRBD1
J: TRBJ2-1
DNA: TGTGCCAGAAGCTTGGCGTGGATGGGACAGGGGAACAATGAGCAGTTCTTC
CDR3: CARSLAWMGQGNNEQFF

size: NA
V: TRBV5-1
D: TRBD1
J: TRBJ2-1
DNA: TGCGCCAGCAGCGAAGCCGGGACAGGGGGTTCGTGGGAGCAGTTCTTC
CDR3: CASSEAGTGGSWEQFF

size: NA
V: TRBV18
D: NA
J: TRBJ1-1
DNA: TGTGCCAGCTCACCCCCTAATTACCAGAACACTGAAGCTTTCTTT
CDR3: CASSPPNYQNTEAFF

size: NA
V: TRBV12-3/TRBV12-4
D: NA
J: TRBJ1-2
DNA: TGTGCCAGCACCTTGCGGTCTAACTATGGCTACACCTTC
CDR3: CASTLRSNYGYTF

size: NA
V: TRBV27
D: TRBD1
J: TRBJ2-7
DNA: TGTGCCAGCAGGTTAAGGGGGACAGGTGCCCTCGAGCAGTACTTC
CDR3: CASRLRGTGALEQYF

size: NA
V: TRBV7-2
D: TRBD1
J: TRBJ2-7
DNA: TGTGCCAGCAGCTCAGACAGGGGGGGAGGCGAGCAGTACTTC
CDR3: CASSSDRGGGEQYF

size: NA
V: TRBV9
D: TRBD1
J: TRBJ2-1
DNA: TGTGCCAGCAGCTCAGACAGGGGGATGCACAATGAGCAGTTCTTC
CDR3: CASSSDRGMHNEQFF

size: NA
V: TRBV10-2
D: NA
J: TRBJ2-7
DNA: TGCGCCAGCAGTCCATCCTCCTACGAGCAGTACTTC
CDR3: CASSPSSYEQYF

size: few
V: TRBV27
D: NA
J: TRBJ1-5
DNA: TGTGCCAGCAGTCAGGGGAATCAGCCCCAGCATTTT
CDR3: CASSQGNQPQHF

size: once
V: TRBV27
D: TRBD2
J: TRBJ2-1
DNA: TGTGCCAGCAGTTTAAAACTAGCGGCCCTGGGATTTTACAATGAGCAGTTCTTC
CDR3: CASSLKLAALGFYNEQFF

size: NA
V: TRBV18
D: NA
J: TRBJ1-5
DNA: TGTGCCAGCACCCAGGATAGCAATCAGCCCCAGCATTTT
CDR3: CASTQDSNQPQHF

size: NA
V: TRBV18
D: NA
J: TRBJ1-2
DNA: TGTGCCAGCTCACCCGGGCCTCGGGGGAGCTATGGCTACACCTTC
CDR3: CASSPGPRGSYGYTF

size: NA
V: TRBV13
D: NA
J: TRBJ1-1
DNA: TGTGCCAGCAACCGGGCAGGGAGGAGGCACACTGAAGCTTTCTTT
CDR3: CASNRAGRRHTEAFF

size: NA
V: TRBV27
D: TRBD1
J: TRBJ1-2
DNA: TGTGCCAGCACCGAAACAGGGGGCGCCGAGTATGGCTACACCTTC
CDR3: CASTETGGAEYGYTF

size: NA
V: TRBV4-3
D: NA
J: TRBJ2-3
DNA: TGCGCCAGCAGCCAAGATCGCGGTGCAGCTAGCACAGATACGCAGTATTTT
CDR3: CASSQDRGAASTDTQYF

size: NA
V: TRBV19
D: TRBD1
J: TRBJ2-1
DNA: TGTGCCAGTAGTTACTACCGGTGGGACAGGTTATACAATGAGCAGTTCTTC
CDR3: CASSYYRWDRLYNEQFF

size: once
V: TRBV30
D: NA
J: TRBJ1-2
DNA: TGTGCCTGGACCTCCTCCCGGGTTCTTAACTATGGCTACACCTTC
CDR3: CAWTSSRVLNYGYTF

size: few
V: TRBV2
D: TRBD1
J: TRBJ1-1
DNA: TGTGCCAGCAGAACACAGGGGGCTCCTGAAGCTTTCTTT
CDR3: CASRTQGAPEAFF

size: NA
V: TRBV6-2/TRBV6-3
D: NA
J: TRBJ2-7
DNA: TGTGCCAGCAGTCTGGGACTTAGCAAGTACTTC
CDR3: CASSLGLSKYF

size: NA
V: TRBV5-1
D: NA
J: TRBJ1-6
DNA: TGCGCCAGCAGGGACAGTATTAATTCACCCCTCCACTTT
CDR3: CASRDSINSPLHF

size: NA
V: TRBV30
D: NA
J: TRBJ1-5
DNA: TGTGCCTGGAGTGTCCAGGGAAATGAGCCCCAGCATTTT
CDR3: CAWSVQGNEPQHF

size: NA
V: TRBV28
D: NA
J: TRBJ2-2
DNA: TGTGCCAGCAAAACGGGAGGGGACAGCGGGGAGCTGTTTTTT
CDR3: CASKTGGDSGELFF

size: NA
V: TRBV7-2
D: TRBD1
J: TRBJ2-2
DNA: TGTGCCAGCAGCTTGTTCGGCAGGGGGCGTACCGGGGAGCTGTTTTTT
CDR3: CASSLFGRGRTGELFF